This T cell receptor beta chain originates from a study of T cells in tuberculosis. Points from the study as a whole: Active tuberculosis patients had shorter CDR3-alpha; the beta difference was nonsignificant. Active tuberculosis TCR-alpha repertoires lay closer to GMM-specific TCRs than IGRA-negative controls, suggesting clonal expansion.

The CDR3 spans 12 residues. The method was immunoSEQ multiplex PCR; TCRdb's version includes in-frame clones alone and lacks a portion of them. This sample has more than 40,000 clones, with about 95% found just once. Adolescents were screened for latent TB by skin test and IGRA. With regard to this clone: Its antigen remains unidentified.

The sample consisted of PBMCs. J is TRBJ2-7 and V is TRBV21-1; the table assigns TRBD1, which was not confirmed against the DNA. TRBV21-1 is designated a pseudogene. This clonotype originated in a donor aged 10-29 years with latent tuberculosis or without tuberculosis infection. Some clones in this sample may be carry-over from other donors' samples. This CDR3 reads CATLDSSYEQYF. The CDR3 DNA is TGTGCCACCCTGGACAGCTCCTACGAGCAGTACTTC.